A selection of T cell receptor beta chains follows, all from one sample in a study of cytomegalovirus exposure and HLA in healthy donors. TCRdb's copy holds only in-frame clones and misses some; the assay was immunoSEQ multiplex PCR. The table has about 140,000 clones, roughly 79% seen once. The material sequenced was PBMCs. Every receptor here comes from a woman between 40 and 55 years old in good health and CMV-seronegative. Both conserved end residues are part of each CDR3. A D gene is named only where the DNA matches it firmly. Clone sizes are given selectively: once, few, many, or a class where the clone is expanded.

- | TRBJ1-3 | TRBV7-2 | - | TGTGCCAGCAGCTTTCGAGCCATCCCCTCTGGAAACACCATATATTTT | CASSFRAIPSGNTIYF
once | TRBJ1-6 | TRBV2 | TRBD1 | TGTGCCAGCAGAGAACCAGGGGGCAGTGGTTCACCCCTCCACTTT | CASREPGGSGSPLHF
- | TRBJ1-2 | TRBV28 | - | TGTGCCAGCAGTCCGCCAAACCGGGTAAACTATGGCTACACCTTC | CASSPPNRVNYGYTF
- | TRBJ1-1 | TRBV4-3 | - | TGCGCCAGCAGCCAAGATCGAGGGCCCCGTTGGGGTGAAGCTTTCTTT | CASSQDRGPRWGEAFF
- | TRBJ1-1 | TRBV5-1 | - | TGCGCCAGCAGCTTGGCCGGGGACACTGAAGCTTTCTTT | CASSLAGDTEAFF
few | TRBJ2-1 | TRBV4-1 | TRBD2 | TGCGCCAGCAGCCAAGAAGGGACTAGCATAATTAATGAGCAGTTCTTC | CASSQEGTSIINEQFF
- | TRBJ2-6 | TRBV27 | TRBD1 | TGTGCCAGCAGAGAGGACAGGGTCGGGGCCAACGTCCTGACTTTC | CASREDRVGANVLTF
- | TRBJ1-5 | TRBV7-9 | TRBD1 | TGTGCCAGCAGCTGGACAGGGAATCAGCCCCAGCATTTT | CASSWTGNQPQHF
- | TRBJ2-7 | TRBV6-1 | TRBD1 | TGTGCCAGCATGTGGCAGGGGGCAGGCGAGCAGTACTTC | CASMWQGAGEQYF
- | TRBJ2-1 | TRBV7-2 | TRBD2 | TGTGCCAGCAGCTTAGTACTAGCGGGCAGACGACATGAGCAGTTCTTC | CASSLVLAGRRHEQFF
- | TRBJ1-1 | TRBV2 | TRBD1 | TGTGCCAGCAACCCAGGGGGCTTCGGGAACACTGAAGCTTTCTTT | CASNPGGFGNTEAFF
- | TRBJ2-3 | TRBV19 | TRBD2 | TGTGCCAGTAGTATCCGAGCGGGGGGGCCCACAGATACGCAGTATTTT | CASSIRAGGPTDTQYF
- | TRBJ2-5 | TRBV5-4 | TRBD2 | TGTGCCAGCAGTACACTAGCGGCCCAAGAGACCCAGTACTTC | CASSTLAAQETQYF